One T cell receptor (beta chain) is described in this entry. In this sample, this clonotype turned up a few times. The clone's antigen remains unknown. Base qualities are not at hand, and no much larger clone is one base apart. Only healthy Caucasian donors were included. The twin cohort consisted of three pairs of female monozygotic twins, all aged 18 to 29 years. CD4+ and CD8+ T cell populations were isolated with positive isolation kits from Invitrogen. The sample is drawn from a study of identical twins (dated by TCRdb to the mid-2010s). Context from the whole study: To test whether fetal clonotypes persist, this study deep-sequenced TCR alpha and beta repertoires from monozygotic twins, from unrelated adults of various ages, and from cord blood. Replicate twin experiments were performed at different times using different library preparation protocols to rule out contamination. The paper as a whole reports these results and caveats: Recombination models systematically underestimated out-of-frame TCR alpha sharing in monozygotic twins but agreed with sharing between unrelated individuals. Excess twin sharing in beta out-of-frame sequences was weaker because fewer shared sequences lowered the signal-to-noise ratio. Fewer insertions were carried by abundant cord blood beta clonotypes; a weaker similar trend was observed in young adult naive repertoires, while no such trend was observed in memory repertoires. Compared with coincidental sharing between unrelated individuals, out-of-frame TCR alpha sequences shared between twins had an excess of sequences with low generation probability. Conclusions relied on cross-sectional statistical analysis, since the same donors could not be followed over many years. Invariant T cells such as MAIT and iNKT could partly confound zero-insertion analyses, although diverse VJ usage argued against such confounding for most clonotypes.

The library was produced with 5' RACE. The instrument was an Illumina HiSeq 2000. Template switching introduced a universal primer binding site; the final cDNA contained a unique molecular identifier, enabling accurate counting of TCR cDNA molecules. Specific primers in the conserved constant-segment region were used to synthesize first-strand cDNA for TCR alpha and beta chains. Each cDNA library was double barcoded, with a SMART-Mk sample barcode plus Illumina barcodes, to control for contamination. TruSeq adapter sequences, together with Illumina sample barcodes, were added in two successive PCR steps. The TCR alpha and beta cDNA libraries were sequenced on the Illumina HiSeq platform using custom primers. The published analysis was carried out like this. MiGEC was used to process raw reads and extract unique molecular identifiers, and MiXCR was used to find CDR3 positions. Recombination models were inferred per individual with the repgenHMM and IGoR tools using an EM algorithm. The analysis of shared clonotypes was done with the tcR package in R, with sharing normalized by the product of cloneset sizes. To study raw recombination without the effects of thymic and clonal selection, out-of-frame nonproductive sequences were analyzed. TCRdb ran its own pipeline on the public reads, namely fastp trimming at Q25 and MiXCR clone calling, and kept in-frame beta chains. Every CDR3 protein is listed once, alongside the most common genes and DNA of its rows. It is TCRdb's table, rather than the study itself, that gives the V and J calls and clone size. The sample records approximately 500,000 distinct CDR3 sequences, roughly 15% of which are singletons. Roughly 0.42% of the sample is taken by the ten largest.

These data also featured in a second study, about yellow fever vaccine responses in identical twins. From that second study: According to the authors, the vaccine-induced T cell response in identical twins seemed to be partly convergent and partly specific to each individual. In identical twins, the study followed T cell clones that responded to the vaccine with precision.

The sample consisted of CD4+ T cells sorted from blood. This TCR came from a woman under 30 in good health.

The CDR3 sequence is CASSLQASFYGYTF. Read as DNA, the sequence is TGTGCCAGCAGCTTACAGGCCAGTTTCTATGGCTACACCTTC. The chain is assembled from TRBV7-9 and TRBJ1-2; the D segment cannot be called with confidence. Taken from cysteine to phenylalanine, the CDR3 has 14 residues. This entry keeps only the CDR3 DNA: 42 bases, framed from base 1. The germline V gene (reference sequence) yields SEHNR for CDR1 and FQNEAQ for CDR2. V is pared back by 2 bases and J by 4 bases, with 11 bases lying between the germline termini.